The T cell receptor beta chain described here comes from a study of shared clonotypes between healthy human individuals. For sorted subsets, approximately 0.2 ug DNA per replicate equaled about 30,000 T cell genomes. Repertoires were generated with immunoSEQ multiplex PCR, while TCRdb's copy carries only in-frame clones and drops some. The table includes about a million clones, approximately 76% detected once. The germline V gene has CDR1 LNHDA and CDR2 SQIVND (reference sequence). CDR3 length: 18 residues. V shed 8 bases and J 4 bases; nucleotides not matched to a gene: 14. The donors, healthy adults who were HIV-negative, had experienced no recent acute infections or vaccinations.

The V and J genes are TRBV19 and TRBJ2-5; 15 bases map to TRBD2. The receptor was derived from a man aged 18 to 35 in good health. The sequenced sample was memory CD4+ T cells sorted from blood. Subset in this sample: CD45RA-negative fraction. The DNA for the CDR3 is TGTGCCAGTTCGATAGGACTAGCGGGGGGGCCATCCCGAGAGACCCAGTACTTC. Translated, it gives CASSIGLAGGPSRETQYF.